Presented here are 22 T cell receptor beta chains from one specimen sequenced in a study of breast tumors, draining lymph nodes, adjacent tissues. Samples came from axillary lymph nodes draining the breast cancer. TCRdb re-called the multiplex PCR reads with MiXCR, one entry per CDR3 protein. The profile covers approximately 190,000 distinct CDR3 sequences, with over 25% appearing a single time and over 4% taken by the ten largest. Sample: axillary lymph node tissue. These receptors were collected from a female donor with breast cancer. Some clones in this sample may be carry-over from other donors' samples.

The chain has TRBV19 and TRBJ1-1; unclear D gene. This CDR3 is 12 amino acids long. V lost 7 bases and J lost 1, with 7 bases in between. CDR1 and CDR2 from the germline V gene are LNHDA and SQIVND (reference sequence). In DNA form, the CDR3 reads TGTGCCAGTACTAAACAGAACACTGAAGCTTTCTTT. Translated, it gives CASTKQNTEAFF.

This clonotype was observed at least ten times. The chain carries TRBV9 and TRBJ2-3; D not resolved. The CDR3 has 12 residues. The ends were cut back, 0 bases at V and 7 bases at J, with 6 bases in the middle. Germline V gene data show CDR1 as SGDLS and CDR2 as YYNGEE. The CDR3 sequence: CASSVDWNTQYF. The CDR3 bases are TGTGCCAGCAGCGTAGACTGGAATACGCAGTATTTT.

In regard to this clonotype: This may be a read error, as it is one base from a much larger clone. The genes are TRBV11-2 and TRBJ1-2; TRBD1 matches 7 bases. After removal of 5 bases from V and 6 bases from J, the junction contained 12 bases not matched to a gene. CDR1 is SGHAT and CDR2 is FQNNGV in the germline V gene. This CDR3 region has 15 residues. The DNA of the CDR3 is TGTGCCAGCAGCCAAACACGAACAGGGGATCATGGCTACACCTTC. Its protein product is CASSQTRTGDHGYTF.

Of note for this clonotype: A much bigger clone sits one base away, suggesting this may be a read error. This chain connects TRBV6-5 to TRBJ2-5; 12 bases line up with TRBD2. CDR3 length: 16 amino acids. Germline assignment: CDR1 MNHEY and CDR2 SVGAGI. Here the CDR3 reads CAGSYRTSGTQETQYF. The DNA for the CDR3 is TGTGCCGGCAGTTACCGGACTAGCGGGACTCAAGAGACCCAGTACTTC.

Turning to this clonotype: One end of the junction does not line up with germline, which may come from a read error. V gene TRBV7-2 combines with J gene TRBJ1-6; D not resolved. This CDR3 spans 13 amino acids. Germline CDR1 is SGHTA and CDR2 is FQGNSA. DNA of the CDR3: TGTGCCAGCAGCTTACCCCCCCCCCCCCCCCCCCCCTTT. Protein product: CASSLPPPPPPPF.

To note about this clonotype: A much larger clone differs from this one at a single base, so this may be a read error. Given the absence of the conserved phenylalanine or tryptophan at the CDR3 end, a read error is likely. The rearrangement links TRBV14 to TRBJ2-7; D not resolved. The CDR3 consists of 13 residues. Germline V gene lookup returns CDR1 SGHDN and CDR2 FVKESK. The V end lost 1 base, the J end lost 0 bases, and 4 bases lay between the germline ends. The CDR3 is CASSQASSYEQYS. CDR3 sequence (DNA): TGTGCCAGCAGCCAAGCGTCCTCCTACGAGCAGTACTCC.

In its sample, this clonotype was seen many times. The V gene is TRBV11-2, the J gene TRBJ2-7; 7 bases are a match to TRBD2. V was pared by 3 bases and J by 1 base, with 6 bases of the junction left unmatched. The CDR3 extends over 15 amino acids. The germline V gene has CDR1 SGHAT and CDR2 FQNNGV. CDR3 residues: CASSFVGEGSYEQYF. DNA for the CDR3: TGTGCCAGCAGCTTTGTGGGGGAGGGTTCCTACGAGCAGTACTTC.

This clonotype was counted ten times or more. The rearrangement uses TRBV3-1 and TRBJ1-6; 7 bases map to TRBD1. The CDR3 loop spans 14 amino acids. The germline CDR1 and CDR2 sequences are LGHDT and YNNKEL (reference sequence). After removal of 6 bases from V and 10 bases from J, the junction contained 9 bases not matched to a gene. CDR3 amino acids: CASSLRDSTSPLHF. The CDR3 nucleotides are TGTGCCAGCAGTCTCCGGGACAGCACATCACCCCTCCACTTT. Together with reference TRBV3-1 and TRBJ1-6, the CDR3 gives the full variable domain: DTAVSQTPKYLVTQMGNDKSIKCEQNLGHDTMYWYKQDSKKFLKIMFSYNNKELIINETVPNRFSPKSPDKAHLNLHINSLELGDSAVYFCASSLRDSTSPLHFGNGTRLTVT.

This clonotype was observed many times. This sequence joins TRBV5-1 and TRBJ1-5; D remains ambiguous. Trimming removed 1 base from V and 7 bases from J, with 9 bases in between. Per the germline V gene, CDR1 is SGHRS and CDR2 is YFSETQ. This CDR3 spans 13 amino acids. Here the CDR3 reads CASSLTPGQPQHF. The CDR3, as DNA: TGCGCCAGCAGCTTGACACCGGGGCAGCCCCAGCATTTT.

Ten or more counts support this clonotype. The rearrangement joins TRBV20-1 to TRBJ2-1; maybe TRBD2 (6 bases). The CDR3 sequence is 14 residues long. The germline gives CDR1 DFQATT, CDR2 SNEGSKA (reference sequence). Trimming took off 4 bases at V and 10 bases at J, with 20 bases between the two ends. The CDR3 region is CSATLARQNREQFF. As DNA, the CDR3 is TGCAGTGCTACACTAGCTAGGCAGAATAGGGAGCAGTTCTTC.

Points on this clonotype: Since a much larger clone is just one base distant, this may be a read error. The CDR3 DNA sequence: TGTGCCTGCAGTTACTCGAAGAGCACAGATACGCAGTATTTT. Translation: CACSYSKSTDTQYF. V usage is TRBV12-3 or TRBV12-4 and J usage is TRBJ2-3; no clear D gene. The length of the CDR3 is 14 residues.

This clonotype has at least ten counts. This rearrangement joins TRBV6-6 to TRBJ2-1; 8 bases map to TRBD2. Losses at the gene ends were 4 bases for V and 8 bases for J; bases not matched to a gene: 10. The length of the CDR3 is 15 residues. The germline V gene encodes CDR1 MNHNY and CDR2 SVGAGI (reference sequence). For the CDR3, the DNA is TGTGCCAGCAGTTCGGCGGGGGGCGGCGACGATGAGCAGTTCTTC. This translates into CASSSAGGGDDEQFF.

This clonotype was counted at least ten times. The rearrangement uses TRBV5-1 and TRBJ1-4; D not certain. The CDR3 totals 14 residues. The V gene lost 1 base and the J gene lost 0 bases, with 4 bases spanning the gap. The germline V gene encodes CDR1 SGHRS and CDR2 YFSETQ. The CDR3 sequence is CASSLSTTNEKLFF. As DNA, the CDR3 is TGCGCCAGCAGCTTGTCCACAACTAATGAAAAACTGTTTTTT.

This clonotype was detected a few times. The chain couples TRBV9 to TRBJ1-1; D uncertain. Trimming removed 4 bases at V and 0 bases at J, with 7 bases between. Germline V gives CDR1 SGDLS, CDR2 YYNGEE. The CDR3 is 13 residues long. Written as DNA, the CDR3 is TGTGCCAGCAGCAGGACCTTGAACACTGAAGCTTTCTTT. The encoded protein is CASSRTLNTEAFF.

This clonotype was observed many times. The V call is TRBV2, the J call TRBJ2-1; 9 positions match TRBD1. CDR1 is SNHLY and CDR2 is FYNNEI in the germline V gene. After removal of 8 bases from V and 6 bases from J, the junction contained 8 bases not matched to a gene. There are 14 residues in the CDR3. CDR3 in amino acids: CASWPGQGINEQFF. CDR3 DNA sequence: TGTGCCAGCTGGCCGGGACAGGGTATCAATGAGCAGTTCTTC.

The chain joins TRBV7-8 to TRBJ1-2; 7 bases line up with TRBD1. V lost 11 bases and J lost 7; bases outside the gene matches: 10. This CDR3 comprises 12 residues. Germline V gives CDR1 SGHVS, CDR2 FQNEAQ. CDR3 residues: CACSLGGAGYTF. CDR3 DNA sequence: TGTGCCTGTAGCTTAGGGGGCGCTGGCTACACCTTC. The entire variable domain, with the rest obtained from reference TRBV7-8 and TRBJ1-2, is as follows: GAGVSQSPRYKVAKRGQDVALRCDPISGHVSLFWYQQALGQGPEFLTYFQNEAQLDKSGLPSDRFFAERPEGSVSTLKIQRTQQEDSAVYLCACSLGGAGYTFGSGTRLTVV.

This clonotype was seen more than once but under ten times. This CDR3 is CSARDPKVGMNTEAFF. The CDR3 DNA is TGCAGTGCTAGAGACCCTAAAGTAGGGATGAACACTGAAGCTTTCTTT. The chain employs TRBV20-1 and TRBJ1-1; D gene uncertain. Germline CDR1 is DFQATT and CDR2 is SNEGSKA (reference sequence). V lost 0 bases, J lost 0 bases, and 14 bases lay in between. This CDR3 has 16 residues.

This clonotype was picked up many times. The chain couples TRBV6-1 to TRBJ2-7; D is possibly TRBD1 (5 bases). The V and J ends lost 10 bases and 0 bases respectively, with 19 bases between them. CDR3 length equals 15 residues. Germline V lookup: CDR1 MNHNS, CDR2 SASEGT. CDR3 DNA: TGTGCCATCCACGCCACAGGTGCTAGCTCCTACGAGCAGTACTTC. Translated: CAIHATGASSYEQYF.

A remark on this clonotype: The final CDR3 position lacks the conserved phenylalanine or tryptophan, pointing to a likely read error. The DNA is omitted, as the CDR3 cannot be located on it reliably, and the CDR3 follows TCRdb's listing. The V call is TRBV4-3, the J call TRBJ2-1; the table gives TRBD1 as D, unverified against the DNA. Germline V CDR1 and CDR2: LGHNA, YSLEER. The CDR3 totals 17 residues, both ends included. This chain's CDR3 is CASSQDPGPGGGDEQTL.

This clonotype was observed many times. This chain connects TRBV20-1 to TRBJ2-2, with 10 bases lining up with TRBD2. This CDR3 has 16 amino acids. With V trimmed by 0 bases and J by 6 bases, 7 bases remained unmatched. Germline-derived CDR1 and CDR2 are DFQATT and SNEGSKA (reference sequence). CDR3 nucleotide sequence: TGCAGTGCTAGAGATGCAACTAGCGGGGAGGCCGGGGAGCTGTTTTTT. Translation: CSARDATSGEAGELFF.

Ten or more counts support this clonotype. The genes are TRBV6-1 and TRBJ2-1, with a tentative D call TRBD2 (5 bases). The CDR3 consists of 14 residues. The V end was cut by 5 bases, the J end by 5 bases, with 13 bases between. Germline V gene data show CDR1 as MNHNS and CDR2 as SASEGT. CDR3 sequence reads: CASSRRVGDNEQFF. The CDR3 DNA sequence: TGTGCCAGCAGTAGGCGGGTTGGGGACAATGAGCAGTTCTTC.

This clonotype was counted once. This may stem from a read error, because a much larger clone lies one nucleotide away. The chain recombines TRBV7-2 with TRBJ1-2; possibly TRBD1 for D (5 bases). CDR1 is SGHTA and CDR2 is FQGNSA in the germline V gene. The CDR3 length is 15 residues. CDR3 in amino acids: CASSSSRVVNYGYPF. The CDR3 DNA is TGTGCCAGCAGCTCTTCCAGGGTTGTCAACTATGGCTACCCCTTC.